The 17 T cell receptor beta chains in this list originate from one sample, sequenced in a study of T-cell reconstitution after alpha-beta-depleted transplantation in children. Unique molecular identifiers tagged the TCRbeta library. Via MiXCR, TCRdb re-called the PCR reads, giving one row per CDR3 protein. The table records 200,000 or so distinct CDR3 sequences, around 7% of them present only once. This specimen was PBMCs, taken before TCRalphabeta/CD19-depleted stem cell transplant. All receptors derive from a boy between 2 and 10 years old with acute lymphoblastic leukemia, due to receive a stem cell transplant.

This clonotype was seen a few times. This rearrangement joins TRBV7-2 to TRBJ1-4, with D perhaps matching TRBD1 (6 bases). V was cut by 5 bases and J by 2 bases, with 15 bases left in between. This CDR3 comprises 16 residues. Germline loops: CDR1 SGHTA, CDR2 FQGNSA. CDR3 residues: CASSDNTGLTNEKLFF. The CDR3 nucleotides are TGTGCCAGCAGCGACAATACAGGGTTGACTAATGAAAAACTGTTTTTT.

The gene calls are TRBV12-3 or TRBV12-4 and TRBJ2-7, with D unresolved. The CDR3 sequence is 13 residues long. V was trimmed by 5 bases and J by 3 bases, leaving 11 bases between them. The CDR3 region is CASSETTYYEQYF. In DNA form, the CDR3 reads TGTGCCAGCAGTGAGACAACCTACTACGAGCAGTACTTC.

This clonotype appeared many times. The chain has TRBV29-1 and TRBJ2-7; TRBD1 matches at 7 bases. After removal of 4 bases from V and 3 bases from J, the junction contained 12 bases not matched to a gene. CDR1 and CDR2 (germline): SQVTM, ANQGSEA. CDR3 length: 15 amino acids. The CDR3 region has the DNA TGCAGCGTTGGAAAGAACAGGGGCCCAAACTACGAGCAGTACTTC. Encoded protein: CSVGKNRGPNYEQYF.

The table lists this clonotype with many counts. The chain links TRBV4-1 to TRBJ2-1; 7 bases agree with TRBD1. V lost 4 bases to trimming and J lost 2 bases; unmatched junction nucleotides: 5. Germline V gene lookup returns CDR1 MGHRA and CDR2 YSYEKL. The CDR3 covers 15 residues. CDR3 sequence reads: CASSRDRATYNEQFF. CDR3 DNA sequence: TGCGCCAGCAGCCGCGACAGGGCGACCTACAATGAGCAGTTCTTC.

This clonotype showed up many times. This rearrangement joins TRBV28 to TRBJ2-1, with 13 bases fitting TRBD2. V was clipped by 6 bases and J by 1 base; unmatched bases: 6. This CDR3 comprises 17 residues. Germline V gene sequence: CDR1 MDHEN, CDR2 SYDVKM. The chain's CDR3 is CASSTSGRALSYNEQFF. The CDR3 bases are TGTGCCAGCAGCACTAGCGGGAGGGCCCTATCCTACAATGAGCAGTTCTTC.

This clonotype was seen at least ten times. This rearrangement joins TRBV12-3 or TRBV12-4 to TRBJ2-1; the D is unclear. The V end lost 3 bases, the J end lost 6 bases, and 9 bases lay between the germline ends. The CDR3 length is 13 residues. The CDR3 here is CASSLRTRNEQFF. DNA for the CDR3: TGTGCCAGCAGTTTGCGGACCCGCAATGAGCAGTTCTTC.

This clonotype was recorded many times. The CDR3 DNA reads TGTGCCATCAGTGCGGGGAGCGGGACTAACACCGGGGAGCTGTTTTTT. The encoded protein is CAISAGSGTNTGELFF. The gene calls are TRBV10-3 and TRBJ2-2; 7 nucleotides match TRBD2. The germline gives CDR1 ENHRY, CDR2 SYGVKD. The CDR3 extends over 16 amino acids. J was trimmed by 2 bases and V by 4 bases; bases with no gene match: 7.

This clonotype was observed many times. This chain links TRBV15 with TRBJ2-7; TRBD2 is a possible D gene (6 bases). V dropped 0 bases and J dropped 4 bases, with 16 bases sitting between them. CDR1 is LNHNV, CDR2 YYDKDF, per germline (reference sequence). This CDR3 has 16 amino acids. CDR3 sequence reads: CATSRDFLAKAYEQYF. The CDR3 coding sequence is TGTGCCACCAGCAGAGATTTCCTAGCGAAAGCTTACGAGCAGTACTTC.

This clonotype was seen a few times. The rearrangement links TRBV27 to TRBJ2-3; TRBD2 aligns across 8 bases. V trimming: 6 bases; J trimming: 5 bases; junction bases outside the gene matches: 10. The CDR3 totals 15 residues. Germline assignment: CDR1 MNHEY and CDR2 SMNVEV (reference sequence). The CDR3 reads CASSKGGGRGDTQYF. As DNA, the CDR3 is TGTGCCAGCAGCAAAGGCGGGGGGCGGGGAGATACGCAGTATTTT.

This clonotype was seen ten or more times. This chain joins TRBV16 and TRBJ1-2; 7 bases are a match to TRBD1. The CDR3 sequence is 13 residues long. Germline V lookup: CDR1 KGHSY, CDR2 FQNENV. Trimming removed 2 bases from V and 4 bases from J; junction bases left unmatched: 1. The CDR3 DNA is TGTGCCAGCAGCCAAGGGACAGTCTATGGCTACACCTTC. Protein: CASSQGTVYGYTF.

This clonotype appeared many times. The genes are TRBV20-1 and TRBJ2-5; D is uncertain. This CDR3 has 13 residues. V gave up 0 bases and J gave up 3 bases, with 8 bases separating them. Germline V gene lookup returns CDR1 DFQATT and CDR2 SNEGSKA (reference sequence). The CDR3 bases are TGCAGTGCTAGAGATATAGGGAAAGAGACCCAGTACTTC. Translated: CSARDIGKETQYF.

This clonotype has at least ten counts. The chain combines TRBV12-3 or TRBV12-4 with TRBJ1-5; no clear D gene. The CDR3 totals 12 residues. Trimming took 4 bases from V and 6 from J, leaving 7 bases between them. The CDR3 region has the DNA TGTGCCAGCAGTTGGGAGGGTCAGCCCCAGCATTTT. This translates into CASSWEGQPQHF.

This clonotype has a count of ten or more. The genes are TRBV7-9 and TRBJ2-1; either TRBD1 or TRBD2 may fit D (5 bases each). The CDR3 extends over 13 amino acids. The germline V gene encodes CDR1 SEHNR and CDR2 FQNEAQ (reference sequence). V was shortened by 1 base and J by 10 bases, with 11 bases between the two germline ends. The CDR3 coding sequence is TGTGCCAGCAGCTTAGGCGAGGGGAGAGAGCAGTTCTTC. Translated, it gives CASSLGEGREQFF.

A few counts support this clonotype. The rearrangement joins TRBV7-8 to TRBJ2-7; possibly TRBD2 for D (5 bases). Germline CDR1 reads SGHVS; CDR2 reads FQNEAQ. There are 16 residues in the CDR3. The ends were cut back, 5 bases at V and 5 bases at J, with 22 bases in the middle. The CDR3 sequence: CASSRGPGIKVHEQYF. Written as DNA, the CDR3 is TGTGCCAGCAGCCGAGGGCCCGGGATAAAGGTCCACGAGCAGTACTTC.

There are many counts of this clonotype. V usage is TRBV10-2 and J usage is TRBJ2-7; 7 bases map to TRBD1. The CDR3 contains 14 residues. CDR1 WSHSY and CDR2 SAAADI come from the germline V gene. Trimming at V came to 4 bases and at J to 2 bases, leaving 5 bases not matched to a gene. CDR3 sequence (DNA): TGCGCCAGCAGTGGGGGACAGTCGACCTACGAGCAGTACTTC. It yields the protein CASSGGQSTYEQYF.

This clonotype was found many times. This chain joins TRBV28 and TRBJ2-7, with TRBD1 identical over 9 bases. Germline CDR1 MDHEN, CDR2 SYDVKM. This CDR3 comprises 14 residues. V dropped 6 bases and J dropped 3; count of bases not matched to a gene: 6. The DNA for the CDR3 is TGTGCCAGCAGAGGGGGACAGGGTGGCTACGAGCAGTACTTC. Translated: CASRGGQGGYEQYF. Full variable domain (remainder filled in from reference TRBV28 and TRBJ2-7): DVKVTQSSRYLVKRTGEKVFLECVQDMDHENMFWYRQDPGLGLRLIYFSYDVKMKEKGDIPEGYSVSREKKERFSLILESASTNQTSMYLCASRGGQGGYEQYFGPGTRLTVT.

The CDR3 sequence: CAISPLYGGGSSYEQYF. The CDR3 coding sequence is TGTGCCATCAGCCCCCTCTATGGCGGGGGGTCCTCCTACGAGCAGTACTTC. The rearrangement uses TRBV10-3 and TRBJ2-7; 8 nucleotides agree with TRBD2. The CDR3 has 17 residues. Germline-derived CDR1 and CDR2 are ENHRY and SYGVKD. J was trimmed by 0 bases and V by 6 bases; bases with no gene match: 13.